This TCR beta chain comes out of a study of technical replicates of blood from four donors. The CDR3 is made up of 14 amino acids. Germline assignment: CDR1 SGHVS and CDR2 FQNEAQ. The V segment lost 3 bases and the J segment 5 bases; nucleotides outside the gene matches: 3. For this clone: The identical CDR3 is also encoded by other nucleotide sequences in the sample.

Sequencing was performed with immunoSEQ multiplex PCR; in TCRdb, only in-frame clones are kept and a portion is missing. Among about 73,000 clones listed, around nine tenths were seen once. The chain employs TRBV7-8 and TRBJ2-2, with TRBD2 matching 7 bases. The receptor comes from a human donor in good health. Some clones in this sample may be carry-over from other donors' samples. The specimen sequenced was PBMCs. The CDR3 DNA reads TGTGCCAGCAGCTTGAGGGAGGGGACCGGGGAGCTGTTTTTT. It translates to CASSLREGTGELFF.